Presented here are 18 T cell receptor beta chains from one specimen sequenced in a study of beta chain features in type 1 diabetes. Every isolated RNA sample was fully reverse transcribed, so sequencing captured expressed TCRB transcripts. The table came from immunoSEQ multiplex PCR; TCRdb's copy has only in-frame clones and leaves some out. The sample shows some 300,000 clones, 8% of them seen only once. The sample taken for sequencing was central memory CD4+ T cells from blood. Receptors originate from a woman aged 18-29 years in good health.

The chain links TRBV28 to TRBJ2-5, with D possibly matching TRBD1 (5 bases). Germline values: CDR1 MDHEN, CDR2 SYDVKM. Deletions cut 8 bases from V and 1 base from J, with 11 bases between. The CDR3 is made up of 13 amino acids. The CDR3 region is CASHDSTQETQYF. As DNA, the CDR3 is TGTGCCAGCCATGACAGTACCCAAGAGACCCAGTACTTC. Full variable domain (missing parts from reference TRBV28 and TRBJ2-5): DVKVTQSSRYLVKRTGEKVFLECVQDMDHENMFWYRQDPGLGLRLIYFSYDVKMKEKGDIPEGYSVSREKKERFSLILESASTNQTSMYLCASHDSTQETQYFGPGTRLLVL.

This chain uses TRBV5-1 with TRBJ2-3; a possible D gene is TRBD2 (6 bases). CDR1 SGHRS and CDR2 YFSETQ come from the germline V gene. V lost 0 bases, J lost 8 bases, and 13 bases lay in between. The CDR3 is 14 amino acids. The CDR3 DNA follows: TGCGCCAGCAGCTTGGATCTAGCGAGAGGTACGCAGTATTTT. Its translation is CASSLDLARGTQYF.

The chain links TRBV5-1 to TRBJ1-1, with D possibly matching TRBD1 (5 bases). This CDR3 region has 16 residues. Germline CDR1 is SGHRS and CDR2 is YFSETQ. With 2 bases removed from V and 3 bases from J, the gap between germline ends came to 17 bases. The CDR3 reads CASSLARGREYTEAFF. CDR3 sequence (DNA): TGCGCCAGCAGCTTAGCCCGCGGCAGGGAGTACACTGAAGCTTTCTTT. The full variable domain, with the rest looked up from reference TRBV5-1 and TRBJ1-1, is KAGVTQTPRYLIKTRGQQVTLSCSPISGHRSVSWYQQTPGQGLQFLFEYFSETQRNKGNFPGRFSGRQFSNSRSEMNVSTLELGDSALYLCASSLARGREYTEAFFGQGTRLTVV.

Regarding this clone: At the DNA level, this CDR3 is encoded by other sequences in the same sample as well. J is TRBJ2-2 and V is TRBV30; D is undetermined. The CDR3 extends over 11 amino acids. The germline V gene encodes CDR1 GTSNPN and CDR2 SVGIG (reference sequence). V lost 0 bases, J lost 6 bases, and 2 bases lay in between. The CDR3 coding sequence is TGTGCCTGGAGTGTACCCGGGGAGCTGTTTTTT. Residues: CAWSVPGELFF.

The rearrangement uses TRBV7-7 and TRBJ2-1; D is possibly TRBD1 or TRBD2 (5 bases each). This CDR3 region has 13 residues. V was shortened by 3 bases and J by 6 bases, with 9 bases between the two germline ends. The germline V gene encodes CDR1 SSHAT and CDR2 FNYEAQ (reference sequence). CDR3 nucleotides: TGTGCCAGCAGCTTGGCCGGGGCCAATGAGCAGTTCTTC. Translation gives CASSLAGANEQFF.

This clone occurred a few times. The chain couples TRBV7-2 to TRBJ2-1; 11 bases align to TRBD1. CDR1 is SGHTA, CDR2 FQGNSA, per germline. The CDR3 length is 15 residues. Germline trimming cut 5 bases from V and 4 bases from J; bases unmatched to any gene: 4. The CDR3, as DNA: TGTGCCAGCAGCGCCGGGACAGGGGGTTACAATGAGCAGTTCTTC. Translated: CASSAGTGGYNEQFF.

The rearrangement joins TRBV12-5 to TRBJ1-1; TRBD1 is a possible D gene (6 bases). The CDR3 spans 13 residues. CDR1 and CDR2 from the germline V gene are LGHNT and FRNRAP. V shed 4 bases and J shed 1 base, with 7 bases lying between them. The DNA for the CDR3 is TGTGCTAGTGGTTCGACAGGGAACACTGAAGCTTTCTTT. Translation: CASGSTGNTEAFF.

This clone has just a few counts. The J gene is TRBJ2-3, the V gene TRBV2; 7 bases are a match to TRBD1. Germline CDR1 SNHLY, CDR2 FYNNEI. The CDR3 has 16 residues. Trimming took 4 bases from V and 3 from J; bases not matched to a gene: 10. CDR3 in amino acids: CASSVTLGGSTDTQYF. CDR3 nucleotides: TGTGCCAGCAGTGTAACCTTAGGGGGCAGTACAGATACGCAGTATTTT. The complete variable domain, with remaining parts taken from reference TRBV2 and TRBJ2-3, reads EPEVTQTPSHQVTQMGQEVILRCVPISNHLYFYWYRQILGQKVEFLVSFYNNEISEKSEIFDDQFSVERPDGSNFTLKIRSTKLEDSAMYFCASSVTLGGSTDTQYFGPGTRLTVL.

There are a few counts of this clone. This chain joins TRBV4-3 and TRBJ1-1, with D maybe TRBD1 (5 bases). V was trimmed by 2 bases and J by 10 bases, leaving 14 bases between them. The CDR3 is 13 amino acids. CDR1 and CDR2 from the germline V gene are LGHNA and YSLEER. CDR3 in amino acids: CASSQITGAGAFF. In DNA form, the CDR3 reads TGCGCCAGCAGCCAAATAACCGGGGCCGGAGCTTTCTTT.

CDR3 protein: CASSQRASGGASYNEQFF. DNA for the CDR3: TGTGCCAGCAGCCAGCGGGCTAGCGGGGGGGCCTCGTACAATGAGCAGTTCTTC. The rearrangement links TRBV4-2 to TRBJ2-1, with TRBD2 matching over 12 bases. V lost 3 bases, J lost 4 bases, and 10 bases stayed unmatched. This CDR3 region has 18 residues. Germline loops: CDR1 LGHNA, CDR2 YNFKEQ.

The chain employs TRBV7-8 and TRBJ1-6; perhaps TRBD1 as D (5 bases). Trimming shortened V by 3 bases and J by 9 bases, and 6 bases separated the two germline ends. The CDR3 extends over 12 amino acids. The germline CDR1 and CDR2 sequences are SGHVS and FQNEAQ. For the CDR3, the DNA is TGTGCCAGCAGCTTGGGGGGTTCACCCCTCCACTTT. It encodes CASSLGGSPLHF.

J is TRBJ2-2 and V is TRBV5-1; D ambiguous. The CDR3 is 14 amino acids. Trimming left V 1 base short and J 2 bases short, with 6 bases between. Germline values: CDR1 SGHRS, CDR2 YFSETQ. The CDR3 protein is CASSLTANTGELFF. CDR3 in DNA: TGCGCCAGCAGCTTGACGGCTAACACCGGGGAGCTGTTTTTT.

Worth noting for this clone: The identical CDR3 is also encoded by other nucleotide sequences in the sample. The rearrangement uses TRBV18 and TRBJ2-5; 9 bases are shared with TRBD1. Germline V CDR1 and CDR2: KGHSH, LQKENI. CDR3 length: 14 residues. The ends lost 3 bases at V and 4 bases at J; junction bases unmatched: 3. The CDR3 reads CASSPTGQGETQYF. In DNA form, the CDR3 reads TGTGCCAGCTCACCTACGGGACAGGGAGAGACCCAGTACTTC.

This chain links TRBV5-1 with TRBJ2-2, with a possible D match to TRBD1 (5 bases). V dropped 5 bases and J dropped 3 bases, with 11 bases sitting between them. CDR3 length equals 14 residues. Looked up from germline, CDR1 is SGHRS and CDR2 is YFSETQ. CDR3 coding DNA: TGCGCCAGCAGAACCGACAGCTACACCGGGGAGCTGTTTTTT. This sequence encodes CASRTDSYTGELFF.

This clone was seen a few times. The chain joins TRBV7-9 to TRBJ2-1, with TRBD2 as a possible D gene (6 bases). Trimming took 5 bases from V and 7 from J, leaving 24 bases between them. Germline V CDR1 and CDR2: SEHNR, FQNEAQ (reference sequence). This CDR3 has 17 residues. The CDR3 here is CASSGQWRGKGGNEQFF. In DNA, the CDR3 is TGTGCCAGCAGCGGCCAGTGGAGGGGAAAGGGTGGTAATGAGCAGTTCTTC.

Concerning this clone: This sample also contains other DNA sequences that code for the same CDR3. The chain couples TRBV25-1 to TRBJ2-1; TRBD1 matches at 8 bases. There are 15 residues in the CDR3. Germline V gene lookup returns CDR1 MGHDK and CDR2 SYGVNS. The J segment lost 6 bases and the V segment lost 5 bases, leaving 9 bases of the junction unmatched. CDR3 loop: CASSLTGATPNEQFF. The DNA of the CDR3 is TGTGCCAGCAGTCTGACAGGGGCCACTCCCAATGAGCAGTTCTTC. The whole variable domain, filled in from reference TRBV25-1 and TRBJ2-1, reads EADIYQTPRYLVIGTGKKITLECSQTMGHDKMYWYQQDPGMELHLIHYSYGVNSTEKGDLSSESTVSRIRTEHFPLTLESARPSHTSQYLCASSLTGATPNEQFFGPGTRLTVL.

This rearrangement joins TRBV28 to TRBJ1-2, with a tentative D call TRBD1 (6 bases). Between the trimmed V and J ends, which lost 9 bases and 7 bases, there was a span of 21 bases. Per germline, CDR1 MDHEN and CDR2 SYDVKM. The CDR3 loop spans 14 amino acids. The CDR3, as DNA: TGTGCCAGTCACGCTGGGGGCAGCCAACGTGGCTACACCTTC. Its translation: CASHAGGSQRGYTF.

The rearrangement joins TRBV9 to TRBJ1-6, with unresolved D. The CDR3 sequence is 12 residues long. Germline V gene sequence: CDR1 SGDLS, CDR2 YYNGEE. Trimming took off 6 bases at V and 5 bases at J, with 6 bases between the two ends. CDR3 loop: CASNQDNSPLHF. DNA of the CDR3: TGTGCCAGCAATCAAGATAATTCACCCCTCCACTTT.